In this sample, the clone carrying this TCR beta chain turned up a few times. The data belong to a study of blood T cell repertoires in COVID-19. Study as a whole: PBMCs, B-cell-depleted T cells, or T cells were the source of the cDNA or gDNA that made up the material.

CDR1 and CDR2 from the germline V gene are SGHVS and FNYEAQ. V lost 4 bases, J lost 9 bases, and 9 bases stayed unmatched. This CDR3 has 15 residues. Per the original data handling: By means of reference gene primer amplification, nucleated cell counts were estimated. Generated by immunoSEQ multiplex PCR, the TCRdb table keeps only in-frame clones and is missing some. The V and J calls and clone size were taken over from that table, and D and trimming were inferred from the DNA. The sample lists approximately 67,000 clones; about 80% were seen once. Sample: peripheral blood. This TCR was recovered from a man in his 60s with acute or convalescent COVID-19. The V call is TRBV7-6, the J call TRBJ2-1; 10 positions match TRBD1. The CDR3 nucleotides read TGTGCCAGCAGCTGGGGACAGGGGAAGGGTACTGAGCAGTTCTTC. Translating it yields CASSWGQGKGTEQFF.